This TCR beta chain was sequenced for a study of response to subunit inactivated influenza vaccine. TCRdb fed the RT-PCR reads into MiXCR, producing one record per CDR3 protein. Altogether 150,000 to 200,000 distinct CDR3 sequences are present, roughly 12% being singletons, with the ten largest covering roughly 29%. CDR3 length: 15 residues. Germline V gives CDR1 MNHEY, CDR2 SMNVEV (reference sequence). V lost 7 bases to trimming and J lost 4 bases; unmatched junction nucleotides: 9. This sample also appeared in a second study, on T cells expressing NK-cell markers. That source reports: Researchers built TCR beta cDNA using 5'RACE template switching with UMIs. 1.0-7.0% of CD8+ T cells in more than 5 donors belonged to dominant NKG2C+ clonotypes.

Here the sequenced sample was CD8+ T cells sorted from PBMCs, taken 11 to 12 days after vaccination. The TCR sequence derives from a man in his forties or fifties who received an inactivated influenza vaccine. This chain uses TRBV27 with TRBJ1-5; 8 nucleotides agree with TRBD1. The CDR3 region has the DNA TGTGCCAGCAAGGGAACAGGGGGGAGGAATCAGCCCCAGCATTTT. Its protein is CASKGTGGRNQPQHF.